Below, 7 T cell receptor beta chains from the same sample are listed, as sequenced in a study of human T cells and chemical hapten exposure. TCRdb processed the RACE reads anew with MiXCR; each CDR3 protein has one entry. The table lists 50,000 to 70,000 distinct CDR3 sequences, roughly a tenth of them singletons. Time point reported: pre-sensitization, week 0. Treatment meaning: therapeutic diphenylcyclopropenone sensitization with weekly scalp DPC. The input for sequencing was whole blood, taken in connection with sensitization to the hapten diphenylcyclopropenone (DPC). These receptor sequences come from a man in his forties with alopecia areata. Some clones in this sample may be carry-over from other donors' samples.

This clonotype has just a few counts. The rearrangement joins TRBV7-2 to TRBJ1-3; D gene unclear. Between the trimmed V and J ends, which lost 0 bases and 0 bases, there was a span of 6 bases. CDR1 is SGHTA and CDR2 is FQGNSA in the germline V gene. The CDR3 loop spans 15 amino acids. DNA of the CDR3: TGTGCCAGCAGCTTAGCTGGGTTCTCTGGAAACACCATATATTTT. Amino acid sequence: CASSLAGFSGNTIYF.

This clonotype was detected ten times or more. This chain links TRBV7-2 with TRBJ2-2; 12 bases match TRBD1. V was pared by 4 bases and J by 7 bases, with 7 bases of the junction left unmatched. This CDR3 spans 16 amino acids. CDR1 is SGHTA, CDR2 FQGNSA, per germline. CDR3 nucleotide sequence: TGTGCCAGCAGCTGGGACAGGGGGCTTTTAAGCGGGGAGCTGTTTTTT. Encoded protein: CASSWDRGLLSGELFF.

The sample holds one count of this clonotype. This chain uses TRBV21-1 with TRBJ2-7; no DNA check was done on the table's D call, TRBD1. TRBV21-1 is labeled a pseudogene. This CDR3 spans 12 amino acids. CDR3: CASSPGQIEQYF. CDR3 in DNA: TGTGCCAGCAGCCCGGGACAGATCGAGCAGTACTTC.

The chain uses TRBV20-1 and TRBJ2-1; weak D call: TRBD2 (5 bases). The V end lost 0 bases, the J end lost 1 base, and 13 bases lay between the germline ends. Germline V gene sequence: CDR1 DFQATT, CDR2 SNEGSKA (reference sequence). The CDR3 has 16 residues. In DNA form, the CDR3 reads TGCAGTGCTAGAGATACGGGAATAGTGTCCTACAATGAGCAGTTCTTC. Translated, it gives CSARDTGIVSYNEQFF.

CDR3 sequence: CASSGARTVAKNIQYF. The CDR3 coding sequence is TGTGCCAGTAGTGGAGCGCGGACAGTAGCCAAAAACATTCAGTACTTC. The chain recombines TRBV19 with TRBJ2-4, with a possible D match to TRBD1 (6 bases). The germline V and J ends were trimmed by 5 bases and 0 bases, with 14 bases remaining between them. Germline V lookup: CDR1 LNHDA, CDR2 SQIVND (reference sequence). The CDR3 has 16 amino acids.

This clonotype came up a few times. V usage is TRBV9 and J usage is TRBJ2-2; the D gene is possibly TRBD1 (6 bases). The CDR3 spans 15 residues. V was trimmed by 0 bases and J by 1 base, leaving 7 bases between them. Germline loops: CDR1 SGDLS, CDR2 YYNGEE. Written as DNA, the CDR3 is TGTGCCAGCAGCGTAGGGGGGCTGAACACCGGGGAGCTGTTTTTT. Its protein product is CASSVGGLNTGELFF. The full variable domain, its missing parts supplied by reference TRBV9 and TRBJ2-2, is DSGVTQTPKHLITATGQRVTLRCSPRSGDLSVYWYQQSLDQGLQFLIQYYNGEERAKGNILERFSAQQFPDLHSELNLSSLELGDSALYFCASSVGGLNTGELFFGEGSRLTVL.

This clonotype came up a few times. The rearrangement uses TRBV5-1 and TRBJ1-1; D might be TRBD1 (6 bases). V lost 3 bases to trimming and J lost 3 bases, with 18 bases between them. Per germline, CDR1 SGHRS and CDR2 YFSETQ. This CDR3 has 16 amino acids. This chain's CDR3 is CASSSNLDRTHTEAFF. CDR3 nucleotide sequence: TGCGCCAGCAGCTCCAATCTTGACAGGACGCACACTGAAGCTTTCTTT. Supplemented by reference TRBV5-1 and TRBJ1-1, the full variable domain reads KAGVTQTPRYLIKTRGQQVTLSCSPISGHRSVSWYQQTPGQGLQFLFEYFSETQRNKGNFPGRFSGRQFSNSRSEMNVSTLELGDSALYLCASSSNLDRTHTEAFFGQGTRLTVV.